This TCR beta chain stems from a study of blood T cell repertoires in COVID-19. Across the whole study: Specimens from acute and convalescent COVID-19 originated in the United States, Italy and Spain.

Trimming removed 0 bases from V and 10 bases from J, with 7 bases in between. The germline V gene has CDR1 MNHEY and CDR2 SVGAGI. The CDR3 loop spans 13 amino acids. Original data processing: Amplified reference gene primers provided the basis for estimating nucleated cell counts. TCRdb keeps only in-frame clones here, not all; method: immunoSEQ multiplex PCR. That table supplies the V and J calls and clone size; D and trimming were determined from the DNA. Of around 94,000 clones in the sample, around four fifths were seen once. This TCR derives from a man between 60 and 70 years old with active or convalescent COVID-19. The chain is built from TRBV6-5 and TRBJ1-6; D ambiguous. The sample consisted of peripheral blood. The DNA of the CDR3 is TGTGCCAGCAGTTACTCGTCCGGGTCACCCCTCCACTTT. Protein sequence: CASSYSSGSPLHF.